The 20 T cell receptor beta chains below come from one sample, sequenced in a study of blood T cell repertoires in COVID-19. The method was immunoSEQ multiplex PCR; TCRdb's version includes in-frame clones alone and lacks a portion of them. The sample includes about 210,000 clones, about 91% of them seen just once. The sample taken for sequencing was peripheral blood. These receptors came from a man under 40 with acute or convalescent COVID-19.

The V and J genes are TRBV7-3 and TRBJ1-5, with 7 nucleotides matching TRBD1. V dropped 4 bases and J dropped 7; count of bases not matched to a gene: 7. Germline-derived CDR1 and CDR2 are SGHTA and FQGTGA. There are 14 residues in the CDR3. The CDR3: CASSYTTGIQPQHF. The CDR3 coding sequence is TGTGCCAGCAGCTATACGACAGGGATCCAGCCCCAGCATTTT.

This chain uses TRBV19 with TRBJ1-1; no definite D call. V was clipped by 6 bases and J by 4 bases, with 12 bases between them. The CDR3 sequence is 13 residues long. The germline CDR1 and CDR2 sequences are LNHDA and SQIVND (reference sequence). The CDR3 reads CASSKSGSTEAFF. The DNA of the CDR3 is TGTGCCAGTAGCAAAAGTGGGAGCACTGAAGCTTTCTTT.

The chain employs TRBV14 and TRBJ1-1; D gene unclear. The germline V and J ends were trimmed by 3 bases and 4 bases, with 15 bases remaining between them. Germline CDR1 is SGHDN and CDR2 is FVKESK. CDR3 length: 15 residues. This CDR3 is CASSQFLGVVTEAFF. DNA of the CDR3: TGTGCCAGCAGCCAGTTTCTCGGGGTGGTCACTGAAGCTTTCTTT.

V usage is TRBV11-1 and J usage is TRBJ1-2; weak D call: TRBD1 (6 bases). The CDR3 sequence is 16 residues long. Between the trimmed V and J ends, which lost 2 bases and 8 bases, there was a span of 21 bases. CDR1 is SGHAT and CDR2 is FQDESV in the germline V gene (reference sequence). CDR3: CASSLSGGGRMVGYTF. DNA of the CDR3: TGTGCCAGCAGCTTATCCGGCGGGGGCAGGATGGTAGGCTACACCTTC. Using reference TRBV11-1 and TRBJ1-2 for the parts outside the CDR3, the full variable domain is EAEVAQSPRYKITEKSQAVAFWCDPISGHATLYWYRQILGQGPELLVQFQDESVVDDSQLPKDRFSAERLKGVDSTLKIQPAELGDSAMYLCASSLSGGGRMVGYTFGSGTRLTVV.

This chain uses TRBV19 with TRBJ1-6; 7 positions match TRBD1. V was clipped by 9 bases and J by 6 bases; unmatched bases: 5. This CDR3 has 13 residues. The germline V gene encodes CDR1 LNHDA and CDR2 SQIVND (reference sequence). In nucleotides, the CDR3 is TGTGCCAGCGAGGGACAGCCTAATTCACCCCTCCACTTT. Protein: CASEGQPNSPLHF.

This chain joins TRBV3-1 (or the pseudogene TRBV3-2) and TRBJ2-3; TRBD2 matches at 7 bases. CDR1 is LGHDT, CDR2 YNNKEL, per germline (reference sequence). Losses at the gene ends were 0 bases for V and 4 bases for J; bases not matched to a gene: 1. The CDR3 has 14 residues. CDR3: CASSQEGGADTQYF. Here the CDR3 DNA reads TGTGCCAGCAGCCAAGAGGGAGGGGCAGATACGCAGTATTTT.

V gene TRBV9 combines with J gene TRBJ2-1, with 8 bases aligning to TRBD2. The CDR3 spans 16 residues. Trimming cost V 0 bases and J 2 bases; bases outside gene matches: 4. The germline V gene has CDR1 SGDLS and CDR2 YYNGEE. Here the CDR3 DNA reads TGTGCCAGCAGCGTAGCCCCGGGGGGGACCTACAATGAGCAGTTCTTC. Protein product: CASSVAPGGTYNEQFF.

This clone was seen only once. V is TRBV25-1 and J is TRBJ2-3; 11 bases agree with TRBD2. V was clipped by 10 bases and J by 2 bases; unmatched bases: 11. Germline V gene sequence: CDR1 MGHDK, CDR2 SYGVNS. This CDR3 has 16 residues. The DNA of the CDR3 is TGTGCCACTCGCCGCGGGACTAGCGGCCCCACAGATACGCAGTATTTT. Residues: CATRRGTSGPTDTQYF.

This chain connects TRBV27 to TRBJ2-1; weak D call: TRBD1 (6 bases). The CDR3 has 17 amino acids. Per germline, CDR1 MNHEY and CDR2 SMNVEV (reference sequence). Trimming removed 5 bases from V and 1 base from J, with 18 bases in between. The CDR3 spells CASSPTPHRDSYNEQFF. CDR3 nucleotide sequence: TGTGCCAGCAGTCCAACCCCCCACAGGGATTCCTACAATGAGCAGTTCTTC.

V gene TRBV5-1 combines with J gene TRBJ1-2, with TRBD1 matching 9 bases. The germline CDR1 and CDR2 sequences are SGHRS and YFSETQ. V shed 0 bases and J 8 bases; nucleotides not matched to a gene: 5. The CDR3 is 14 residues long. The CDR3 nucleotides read TGCGCCAGCAGCTTGGTCGGGGACAGGGCGGGCTACACCTTC. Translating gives CASSLVGDRAGYTF.

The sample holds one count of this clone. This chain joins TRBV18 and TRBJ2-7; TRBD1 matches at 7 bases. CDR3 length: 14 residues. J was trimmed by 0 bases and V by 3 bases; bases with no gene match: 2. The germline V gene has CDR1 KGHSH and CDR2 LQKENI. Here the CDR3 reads CASSPGQRSYEQYF. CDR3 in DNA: TGTGCCAGCTCACCGGGACAGCGCTCCTACGAGCAGTACTTC.

The CDR3: CASSRGSGRAYEQYF. CDR3 DNA: TGTGCCAGCAGCAGGGGAAGCGGGAGGGCCTACGAGCAGTACTTC. The J gene is TRBJ2-7, the V gene TRBV21-1; the listed D gene, TRBD2, was not tested against the DNA. TRBV21-1 corresponds to a pseudogene. The CDR3 has 15 residues.

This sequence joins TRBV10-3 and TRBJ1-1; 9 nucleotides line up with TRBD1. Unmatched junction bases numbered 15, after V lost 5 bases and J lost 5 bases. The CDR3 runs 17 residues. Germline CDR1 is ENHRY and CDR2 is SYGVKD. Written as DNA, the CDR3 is TGTGCCATCAGTTACCTAAATCCGGGACAGGGAGAAACTGAAGCTTTCTTT. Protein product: CAISYLNPGQGETEAFF.

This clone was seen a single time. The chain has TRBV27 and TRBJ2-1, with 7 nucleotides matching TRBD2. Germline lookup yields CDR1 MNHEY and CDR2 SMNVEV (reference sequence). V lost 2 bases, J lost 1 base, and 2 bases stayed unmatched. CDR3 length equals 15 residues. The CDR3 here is CASSLGAGSYNEQFF. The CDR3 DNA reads TGTGCCAGCAGTTTAGGAGCGGGGTCCTACAATGAGCAGTTCTTC.

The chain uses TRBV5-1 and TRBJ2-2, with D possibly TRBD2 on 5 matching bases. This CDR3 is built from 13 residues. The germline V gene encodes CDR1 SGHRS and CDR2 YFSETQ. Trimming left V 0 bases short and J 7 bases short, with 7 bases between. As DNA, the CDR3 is TGCGCCAGCAGCTTGGACGGGGTCGGGGAGCTGTTTTTT. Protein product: CASSLDGVGELFF.

CDR3: CASTSGGRNKNIQYF. The CDR3 nucleotides read TGCGCCAGCACGTCTGGCGGGAGGAACAAAAACATTCAGTACTTC. This chain joins TRBV5-1 and TRBJ2-4; 8 bases align to TRBD2. Trimming cost V 6 bases and J 3 bases; bases outside gene matches: 8. Germline assignment: CDR1 SGHRS and CDR2 YFSETQ. The CDR3 runs 15 residues. Full variable domain (remainder filled in from reference TRBV5-1 and TRBJ2-4): KAGVTQTPRYLIKTRGQQVTLSCSPISGHRSVSWYQQTPGQGLQFLFEYFSETQRNKGNFPGRFSGRQFSNSRSEMNVSTLELGDSALYLCASTSGGRNKNIQYFGAGTRLSVL.

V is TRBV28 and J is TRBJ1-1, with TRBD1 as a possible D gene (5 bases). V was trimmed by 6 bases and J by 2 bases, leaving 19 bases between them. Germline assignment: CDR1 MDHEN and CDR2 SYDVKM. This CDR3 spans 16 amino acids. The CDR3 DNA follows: TGTGCCAGCAGCCCCCTTGGGGGGGTTGGAAACACTGAAGCTTTCTTT. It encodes CASSPLGGVGNTEAFF.

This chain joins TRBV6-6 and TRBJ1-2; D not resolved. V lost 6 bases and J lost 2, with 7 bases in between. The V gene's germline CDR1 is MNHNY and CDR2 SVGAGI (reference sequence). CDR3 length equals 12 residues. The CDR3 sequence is CASSIPNYGYTF. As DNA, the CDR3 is TGTGCCAGCAGCATCCCAAACTATGGCTACACCTTC.

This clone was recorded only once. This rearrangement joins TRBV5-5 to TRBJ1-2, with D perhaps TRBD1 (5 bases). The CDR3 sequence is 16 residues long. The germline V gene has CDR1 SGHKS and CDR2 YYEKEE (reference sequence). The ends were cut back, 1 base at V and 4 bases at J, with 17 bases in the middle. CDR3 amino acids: CASSLTGGPPFYGYTF. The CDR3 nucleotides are TGTGCCAGCAGCTTGACGGGGGGACCTCCATTCTATGGCTACACCTTC.

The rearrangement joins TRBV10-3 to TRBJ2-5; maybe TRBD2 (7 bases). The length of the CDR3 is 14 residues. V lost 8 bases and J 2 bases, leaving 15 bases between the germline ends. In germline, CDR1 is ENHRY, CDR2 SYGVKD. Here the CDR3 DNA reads TGTGCCATCGCCTACGGGGGGCGGCAAGAGACCCAGTACTTC. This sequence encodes CAIAYGGRQETQYF.